A selection of T cell receptor beta chains follows, all from one sample in a study of blood T cell repertoires in COVID-19. Clones were sequenced by immunoSEQ multiplex PCR, and TCRdb holds only the in-frame ones, with some missing. Here the sample spans over 400,000 clones, 80% to 90% being singletons. The sample taken for sequencing was peripheral blood. Receptors originate from a woman in her 30s with active or convalescent COVID-19. The CDR3 runs from the conserved cysteine through the conserved F or W. Fields, in order: clone size, D gene, J gene, CDR3 length, V gene, CDR3 protein, CDR3 DNA. D genes are given only for firm matches. Clone size is given for some rows only: seen once, a few or many times, or a class if the clone is expanded.

size: NA
D: TRBD1
J: TRBJ1-2
length: 15
V: TRBV25-1
CDR3: CASSGDRGLGYGYTF
DNA: TGTGCCAGCAGTGGGGACAGGGGGCTGGGGTATGGCTACACCTTC

size: NA
D: TRBD1
J: TRBJ1-5
length: 17
V: TRBV10-2
CDR3: CASSADRGPYSNQPQHF
DNA: TGCGCCAGCAGCGCCGACAGGGGGCCCTATAGCAATCAGCCCCAGCATTTT

size: NA
D: TRBD1
J: TRBJ1-6
length: 15
V: TRBV9
CDR3: CASSGRTGGDSPLHF
DNA: TGTGCCAGCAGCGGGCGGACAGGGGGCGATTCACCCCTCCACTTT

size: NA
D: NA
J: TRBJ1-2
length: 15
V: TRBV18
CDR3: CASSPNSKGGGGYTF
DNA: TGTGCCAGCTCACCTAACAGTAAAGGGGGTGGCGGCTACACCTTC

size: once
D: TRBD2
J: TRBJ2-7
length: 16
V: TRBV4-1
CDR3: CASSLMGGSTLYEQYF
DNA: TGCGCCAGCAGCCTAATGGGCGGGAGTACTCTCTACGAGCAGTACTTC

size: few
D: NA
J: TRBJ1-2
length: 14
V: TRBV27
CDR3: CASSPTGARYGYTF
DNA: TGTGCCAGCAGTCCTACTGGGGCTAGGTATGGCTACACCTTC

size: NA
D: NA
J: TRBJ2-7
length: 16
V: TRBV4-1
CDR3: CASSQGEAASTYEQYF
DNA: TGCGCCAGCAGCCAAGGAGAAGCAGCGAGCACCTACGAGCAGTACTTC

size: NA
D: NA
J: TRBJ1-1
length: 15
V: TRBV7-8
CDR3: CASSLDGGLATEAFF
DNA: TGTGCCAGCAGCTTAGATGGGGGCTTGGCAACTGAAGCTTTCTTT

size: NA
D: TRBD2
J: TRBJ2-2
length: 16
V: TRBV18
CDR3: CASSRTSGSGTGELFF
DNA: TGTGCCAGCTCACGGACTAGCGGGAGTGGGACCGGGGAGCTGTTTTTT

size: NA
D: TRBD1
J: TRBJ2-5
length: 16
V: TRBV23-1
CDR3: CASSQSEAGGWETQYF
DNA: TGCGCCAGCAGTCAATCGGAGGCAGGGGGCTGGGAGACCCAGTACTTC

size: NA
D: NA
J: TRBJ1-2
length: 15
V: TRBV7-9
CDR3: CASSLGRPGDQGYTF
DNA: TGTGCCAGCAGCTTAGGGAGGCCGGGTGACCAGGGCTACACCTTC

size: NA
D: NA
J: TRBJ2-3
length: 12
V: TRBV2
CDR3: CASGLVGDTQYF
DNA: TGTGCCAGCGGCCTAGTGGGAGATACGCAGTATTTT

size: NA
D: NA
J: TRBJ2-3
length: 12
V: TRBV3-1/TRBV3-2
CDR3: CASSRQTDTQYF
DNA: TGTGCCAGCAGCCGACAGACAGATACGCAGTATTTT

size: NA
D: NA
J: TRBJ1-2
length: 13
V: TRBV6-5
CDR3: CASSLRYNYGYTF
DNA: TGTGCCAGCAGTCTCAGATATAACTATGGCTACACCTTC